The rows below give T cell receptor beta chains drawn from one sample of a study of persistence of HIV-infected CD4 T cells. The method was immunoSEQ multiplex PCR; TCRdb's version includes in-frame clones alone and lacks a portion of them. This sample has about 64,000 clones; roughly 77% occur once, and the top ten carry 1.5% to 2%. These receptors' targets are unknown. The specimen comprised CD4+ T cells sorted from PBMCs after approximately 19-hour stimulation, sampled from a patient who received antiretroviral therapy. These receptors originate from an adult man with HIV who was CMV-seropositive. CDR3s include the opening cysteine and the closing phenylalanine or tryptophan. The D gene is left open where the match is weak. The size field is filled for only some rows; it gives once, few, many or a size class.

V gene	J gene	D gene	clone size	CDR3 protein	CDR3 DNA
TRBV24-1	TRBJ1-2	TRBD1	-	CATSDFTPGQGTGTYGYTF	TGTGCCACCAGTGATTTCACGCCGGGACAGGGAACCGGTACCTATGGCTACACCTTC
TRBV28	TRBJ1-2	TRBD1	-	CASSLPRDRDYGYTF	TGTGCCAGCAGTTTGCCGCGGGACAGGGACTATGGCTACACCTTC
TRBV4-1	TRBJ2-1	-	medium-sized	CASRAGAQENEQFF	TGCGCCAGCCGCGCGGGGGCCCAGGAAAATGAGCAGTTCTTC
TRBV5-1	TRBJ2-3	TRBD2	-	CASSFSGGALGTDTQYF	TGCGCCAGCAGCTTCAGCGGGGGGGCCCTCGGCACAGATACGCAGTATTTT
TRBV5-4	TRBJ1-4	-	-	CASSPGGRGEKLFF	TGTGCCAGCAGCCCCGGAGGGCGAGGTGAAAAACTGTTTTTT
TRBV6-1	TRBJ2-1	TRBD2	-	CASSEEKRGASLPDNEQFF	TGTGCCAGCAGTGAAGAGAAGCGGGGAGCCTCTCTACCAGACAATGAGCAGTTCTTC
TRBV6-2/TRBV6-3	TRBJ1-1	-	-	CASSYPGHTEAFF	TGTGCCAGCAGTTACCCCGGTCACACTGAAGCTTTCTTT
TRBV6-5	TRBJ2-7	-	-	CASSLGQLQYF	TGTGCCAGCAGTTTAGGACAGCTGCAGTACTTC
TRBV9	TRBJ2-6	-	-	CASSPGHTGANVLTF	TGTGCCAGCAGCCCTGGACACACCGGGGCCAACGTCCTGACTTTC
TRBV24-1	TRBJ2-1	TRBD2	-	CATSDAERGPREQFF	TGTGCCACCAGTGATGCCGAGCGGGGGCCCAGGGAGCAGTTCTTC
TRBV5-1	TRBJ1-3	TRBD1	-	CASSGQGISSGNTIYF	TGCGCCAGCAGCGGACAGGGGATCAGCTCTGGAAACACCATATATTTT
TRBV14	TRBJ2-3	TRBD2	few	CASSLLGTSGGQSTQYF	TGTGCCAGCAGCCTCCTGGGGACTAGCGGGGGCCAGAGCACGCAGTATTTT
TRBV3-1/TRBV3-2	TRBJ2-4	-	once	CASSHGGRSLAKNIQYF	TGTGCCAGCAGCCATGGGGGACGGTCACTAGCCAAAAACATTCAGTACTTC
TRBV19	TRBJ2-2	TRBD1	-	CASRLYGTGETGELFF	TGTGCCAGTAGATTATACGGGACAGGGGAAACCGGGGAGCTGTTTTTT
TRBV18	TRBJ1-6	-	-	CASSPQLESSYNSPLHF	TGTGCCAGCTCACCACAACTAGAGAGCTCCTATAATTCACCCCTCCACTTT
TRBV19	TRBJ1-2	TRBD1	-	CASSFTGQVYGYTF	TGTGCCAGTAGTTTTACGGGACAGGTCTATGGCTACACCTTC
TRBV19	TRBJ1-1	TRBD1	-	CASRGQGNTEAFF	TGTGCCAGTAGGGGACAGGGGAACACTGAAGCTTTCTTT
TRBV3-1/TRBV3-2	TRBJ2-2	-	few	CASSLPRQRKGAGELFF	TGTGCCAGCAGCCTCCCTAGACAGAGGAAAGGCGCCGGGGAGCTGTTTTTT
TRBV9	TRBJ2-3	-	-	CASSVDSWSDTQYF	TGTGCCAGCAGCGTAGATTCTTGGTCAGATACGCAGTATTTT
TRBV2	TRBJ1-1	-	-	CASSVVGVNTEAFF	TGTGCCAGCAGTGTCGTCGGGGTGAACACTGAAGCTTTCTTT
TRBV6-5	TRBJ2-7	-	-	CASSSGRAWEQYF	TGTGCCAGCAGTTCCGGACGGGCTTGGGAGCAGTACTTC
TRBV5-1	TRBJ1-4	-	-	CASSFRGEDEKLFF	TGCGCCAGCAGCTTCAGGGGAGAAGATGAAAAACTGTTTTTT
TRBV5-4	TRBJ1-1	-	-	CASSSRNTEAFF	TGTGCCAGCAGCTCCCGGAACACTGAAGCTTTCTTT
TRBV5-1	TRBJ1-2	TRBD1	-	CASSFDIGGGYTF	TGCGCCAGCAGCTTCGACATAGGGGGCGGCTACACCTTC
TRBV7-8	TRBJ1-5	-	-	CASSLLAGGNQPQHF	TGTGCCAGCAGCTTACTGGCCGGCGGGAACCAGCCCCAGCATTTT
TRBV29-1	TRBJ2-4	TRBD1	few	CSATTGVKNIQYF	TGCAGCGCCACGACAGGGGTCAAAAACATTCAGTACTTC
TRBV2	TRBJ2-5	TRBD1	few	CASAKGQQETQYF	TGTGCCAGCGCCAAGGGACAGCAAGAGACCCAGTACTTC
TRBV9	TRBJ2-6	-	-	CASSVRGDSGANVLTF	TGTGCCAGCAGCGTCAGGGGGGACTCTGGGGCCAACGTCCTGACTTTC
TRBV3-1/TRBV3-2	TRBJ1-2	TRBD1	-	CASSLQGLRGYTF	TGTGCCAGCAGCTTACAGGGGCTGCGAGGCTACACCTTC
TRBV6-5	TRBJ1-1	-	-	CASSYWGSEAFF	TGTGCCAGCAGTTACTGGGGCAGTGAAGCTTTCTTT
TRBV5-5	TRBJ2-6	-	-	CASSFLVSGSSGANVLTF	TGTGCCAGCAGCTTTTTGGTCTCCGGTTCCTCTGGGGCCAACGTCCTGACTTTC
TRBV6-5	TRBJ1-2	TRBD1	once	CASTSTRTGYYGYTF	TGTGCCAGCACCTCAACCAGGACAGGGTATTATGGCTACACCTTC
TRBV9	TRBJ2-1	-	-	CASSPGSYNEQFF	TGTGCCAGCAGCCCCGGCTCCTACAATGAGCAGTTCTTC
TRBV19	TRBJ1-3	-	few	CASSSGTTSGNTIYF	TGTGCCAGTAGTTCCGGGACGACTTCTGGAAACACCATATATTTT
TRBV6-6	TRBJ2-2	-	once	CASGGAGGELFF	TGTGCCAGCGGGGGGGCAGGAGGGGAGCTGTTTTTT
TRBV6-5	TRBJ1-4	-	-	CASSFGGSQNEKLFF	TGTGCCAGCAGCTTTGGGGGGAGCCAGAATGAAAAACTGTTTTTT
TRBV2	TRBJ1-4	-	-	CASSQGSEKLFF	TGTGCCAGCAGCCAGGGGAGTGAAAAACTGTTTTTT
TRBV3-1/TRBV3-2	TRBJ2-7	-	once	CASSQTLRVYEQYF	TGTGCCAGCAGCCAAACGCTGAGAGTCTACGAGCAGTACTTC
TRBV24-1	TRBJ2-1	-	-	CATSDPNTGLLGNEQFF	TGTGCCACCAGTGATCCTAACACAGGGCTCCTCGGCAATGAGCAGTTCTTC
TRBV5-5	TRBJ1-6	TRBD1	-	CASSTTGTNSPLHF	TGTGCCAGCAGCACGACAGGGACTAATTCACCCCTCCACTTT
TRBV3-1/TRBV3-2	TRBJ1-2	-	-	CASSPGGRPNYGYTF	TGTGCCAGCAGCCCTGGAGGCAGGCCTAACTATGGCTACACCTTC
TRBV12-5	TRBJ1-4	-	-	CASGLATGQPNEKLFF	TGTGCTAGTGGTTTGGCAACCGGACAGCCTAATGAAAAACTGTTTTTT
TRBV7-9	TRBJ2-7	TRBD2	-	CASSPSGGDYEQYF	TGTGCCAGCAGCCCTAGCGGGGGGGACTACGAGCAGTACTTC